A selection of T cell receptor beta chains follows, all from one sample in a study of shared clonotypes between healthy human individuals. Here immunoSEQ multiplex PCR was the method, and the copy in TCRdb shows in-frame clones only, minus some. Found here are about 1.5 million clones, 95% to 99% of them singletons; the top ten hold roughly 0.42%. The sequencing sample was made of naive CD4+ T cells sorted from blood. Every receptor here comes from a man younger than 45 in good health. Each CDR3 is given with its conserved first and last residue. A D gene is named only where the DNA matches it firmly. Clone size is not always given. Where it is, it says once, few, many or a class for expanded clones.

clone size: .; J gene: TRBJ2-1; D gene: TRBD2; V gene: TRBV5-1; CDR3 protein: CASFSSGRASEEQFF; CDR3 DNA: TGCGCCAGTTTTTCGAGCGGGAGGGCCTCGGAAGAGCAGTTCTTC
clone size: .; J gene: TRBJ2-1; D gene: TRBD2; V gene: TRBV28; CDR3 protein: CASSFHFGLAGRYNEQFF; CDR3 DNA: TGTGCCAGCAGTTTTCACTTCGGACTAGCGGGGCGGTACAATGAGCAGTTCTTC
clone size: .; J gene: TRBJ1-5; D gene: .; V gene: TRBV2; CDR3 protein: CASSGEGGNQPQHF; CDR3 DNA: TGTGCCAGCAGTGGGGAGGGGGGTAATCAGCCCCAGCATTTT
clone size: .; J gene: TRBJ2-1; D gene: .; V gene: TRBV10-2; CDR3 protein: CAIRSSSYNEQFF; CDR3 DNA: TGCGCCATCCGGTCTAGCTCCTACAATGAGCAGTTCTTC
clone size: .; J gene: TRBJ2-1; D gene: .; V gene: TRBV11-3; CDR3 protein: CASSLEGRLSSSYNEQFF; CDR3 DNA: TGTGCCAGCAGCTTAGAGGGTCGACTATCGAGCTCCTACAATGAGCAGTTCTTC
clone size: .; J gene: TRBJ2-7; D gene: .; V gene: TRBV4-1; CDR3 protein: CASSPLQGKGGPYEQYF; CDR3 DNA: TGCGCCAGCAGCCCATTACAGGGGAAGGGGGGACCCTACGAGCAGTACTTC
clone size: .; J gene: TRBJ2-3; D gene: TRBD2; V gene: TRBV6-5; CDR3 protein: CASSFLAGGTDTQYF; CDR3 DNA: TGTGCCAGCAGTTTCCTAGCGGGAGGGACAGATACGCAGTATTTT
clone size: .; J gene: TRBJ2-1; D gene: TRBD2; V gene: TRBV9; CDR3 protein: CASSKTSGRSNEQFF; CDR3 DNA: TGTGCCAGCAGTAAGACTAGCGGGAGATCGAATGAGCAGTTCTTC
clone size: .; J gene: TRBJ2-3; D gene: .; V gene: TRBV5-1; CDR3 protein: CASSLAGAGIAPDTQYF; CDR3 DNA: TGCGCCAGCAGCTTGGCGGGGGCGGGAATAGCCCCAGATACGCAGTATTTT
clone size: .; J gene: TRBJ1-3; D gene: .; V gene: TRBV7-6; CDR3 protein: CASSLFRGASGNTIYF; CDR3 DNA: TGTGCCAGCAGCTTATTTCGGGGGGCTTCTGGAAACACCATATATTTT
clone size: once; J gene: TRBJ2-6; D gene: .; V gene: TRBV5-1; CDR3 protein: CASSLGALSSGANVLTF; CDR3 DNA: TGCGCCAGCAGCTTGGGGGCCCTCTCTTCTGGGGCCAACGTCCTGACTTTC
clone size: .; J gene: TRBJ2-1; D gene: .; V gene: TRBV4-3; CDR3 protein: CASSQEERGYNEQFF; CDR3 DNA: TGCGCCAGCAGCCAAGAAGAGAGGGGGTACAATGAGCAGTTCTTC
clone size: once; J gene: TRBJ1-3; D gene: .; V gene: TRBV9; CDR3 protein: CASSSTGNTIYF; CDR3 DNA: TGTGCCAGCAGCTCCACGGGAAACACCATATATTTT
clone size: .; J gene: TRBJ1-5; D gene: .; V gene: TRBV10-2; CDR3 protein: CASRWSENSNQPQHF; CDR3 DNA: TGCGCCAGCAGGTGGTCCGAGAACAGCAATCAGCCCCAGCATTTT
clone size: .; J gene: TRBJ2-7; D gene: TRBD1; V gene: TRBV6-6; CDR3 protein: CASSPQGISYEQYF; CDR3 DNA: TGTGCCAGCAGTCCACAGGGGATCTCCTACGAGCAGTACTTC
clone size: .; J gene: TRBJ2-7; D gene: .; V gene: TRBV5-4; CDR3 protein: CASSGGIAASYEQYF; CDR3 DNA: TGTGCCAGCAGCGGGGGGATAGCGGCATCCTACGAGCAGTACTTC
clone size: .; J gene: TRBJ2-1; D gene: .; V gene: TRBV18; CDR3 protein: CASSLRQHSSYNEQFF; CDR3 DNA: TGTGCCAGCTCACTTAGACAGCATAGCTCCTACAATGAGCAGTTCTTC
clone size: .; J gene: TRBJ2-2; D gene: .; V gene: TRBV5-1; CDR3 protein: CASSLERMGYTGELFF; CDR3 DNA: TGCGCCAGCAGCTTGGAACGGATGGGATACACCGGGGAGCTGTTTTTT
clone size: .; J gene: TRBJ2-5; D gene: .; V gene: TRBV5-1; CDR3 protein: CASSGGEAQETQYF; CDR3 DNA: TGCGCCAGCAGCGGGGGAGAAGCCCAAGAGACCCAGTACTTC
clone size: .; J gene: TRBJ2-7; D gene: .; V gene: TRBV2; CDR3 protein: CASSELYYEQYF; CDR3 DNA: TGTGCCAGCAGTGAGTTGTACTACGAGCAGTACTTC
clone size: .; J gene: TRBJ2-3; D gene: .; V gene: TRBV18; CDR3 protein: CASSPPRENTDTQYF; CDR3 DNA: TGTGCCAGCTCACCACCCCGGGAGAACACAGATACGCAGTATTTT
clone size: .; J gene: TRBJ2-7; D gene: TRBD1; V gene: TRBV7-2; CDR3 protein: CASSLGAGTGTYEQYF; CDR3 DNA: TGTGCCAGCAGCTTAGGGGCCGGGACAGGTACCTACGAGCAGTACTTC
clone size: .; J gene: TRBJ2-5; D gene: TRBD1; V gene: TRBV5-1; CDR3 protein: CASSLPGQGTETQYF; CDR3 DNA: TGCGCCAGCAGCTTGCCGGGACAGGGGACGGAGACCCAGTACTTC
clone size: .; J gene: TRBJ2-1; D gene: .; V gene: TRBV19; CDR3 protein: CASSITAMRQGRNEQFF; CDR3 DNA: TGTGCCAGTAGTATAACCGCAATGAGGCAGGGCAGAAATGAGCAGTTCTTC
clone size: .; J gene: TRBJ2-7; D gene: .; V gene: TRBV19; CDR3 protein: CASSIRSTGEQYF; CDR3 DNA: TGTGCCAGTAGTATACGGTCTACGGGCGAGCAGTACTTC
clone size: .; J gene: TRBJ2-1; D gene: TRBD1; V gene: TRBV4-3; CDR3 protein: CASSQPTGFGTRFF; CDR3 DNA: TGCGCCAGCAGCCAACCGACAGGGTTCGGAACGCGGTTCTTC
clone size: .; J gene: TRBJ2-3; D gene: .; V gene: TRBV27; CDR3 protein: CASSSPSTRRSTDTQYF; CDR3 DNA: TGTGCCAGCAGTTCGCCCTCCACTAGGAGGAGCACAGATACGCAGTATTTT
clone size: .; J gene: TRBJ1-4; D gene: .; V gene: TRBV7-9; CDR3 protein: CASSSRQTNEKLFF; CDR3 DNA: TGTGCCAGCAGCTCCCGACAGACTAATGAAAAACTGTTTTTT
clone size: .; J gene: TRBJ2-7; D gene: .; V gene: TRBV20-1; CDR3 protein: CSAPNAPEQYF; CDR3 DNA: TGCAGTGCGCCCAATGCCCCCGAGCAGTACTTC
clone size: .; J gene: TRBJ2-7; D gene: .; V gene: TRBV28; CDR3 protein: CASSPEGPSYEQYF; CDR3 DNA: TGTGCCAGCAGTCCCGAAGGGCCCTCCTACGAGCAGTACTTC
clone size: .; J gene: TRBJ2-5; D gene: TRBD2; V gene: TRBV6-6; CDR3 protein: CASSNQREAGETQYF; CDR3 DNA: TGTGCCAGCAGTAACCAGCGGGAGGCGGGGGAGACCCAGTACTTC
clone size: .; J gene: TRBJ2-7; D gene: .; V gene: TRBV7-9; CDR3 protein: CASSLGGALSYEQYF; CDR3 DNA: TGTGCCAGCAGCTTAGGGGGAGCGCTCTCCTACGAGCAGTACTTC
clone size: .; J gene: TRBJ1-5; D gene: .; V gene: TRBV18; CDR3 protein: CASSPLGGQPQHF; CDR3 DNA: TGTGCCAGCTCACCACTGGGGGGTCAGCCCCAGCATTTT
clone size: .; J gene: TRBJ2-7; D gene: TRBD2; V gene: TRBV11-3; CDR3 protein: CASSLAGGPIYEQYF; CDR3 DNA: TGTGCCAGCAGCTTAGCGGGAGGGCCTATCTACGAGCAGTACTTC
clone size: .; J gene: TRBJ2-1; D gene: TRBD2; V gene: TRBV4-3; CDR3 protein: CASSQAGTSGSGNEQFF; CDR3 DNA: TGCGCCAGCAGCCAGGCCGGGACTAGCGGGAGCGGGAATGAGCAGTTCTTC
clone size: .; J gene: TRBJ2-7; D gene: TRBD1; V gene: TRBV11-2; CDR3 protein: CASSSDVGQGFEQYF; CDR3 DNA: TGTGCCAGCAGCTCAGACGTAGGACAGGGATTCGAGCAGTACTTC
clone size: .; J gene: TRBJ2-3; D gene: TRBD2; V gene: TRBV6-6; CDR3 protein: CASSSPGLAADTQYF; CDR3 DNA: TGTGCCAGCAGTTCACCGGGACTAGCGGCAGATACGCAGTATTTT